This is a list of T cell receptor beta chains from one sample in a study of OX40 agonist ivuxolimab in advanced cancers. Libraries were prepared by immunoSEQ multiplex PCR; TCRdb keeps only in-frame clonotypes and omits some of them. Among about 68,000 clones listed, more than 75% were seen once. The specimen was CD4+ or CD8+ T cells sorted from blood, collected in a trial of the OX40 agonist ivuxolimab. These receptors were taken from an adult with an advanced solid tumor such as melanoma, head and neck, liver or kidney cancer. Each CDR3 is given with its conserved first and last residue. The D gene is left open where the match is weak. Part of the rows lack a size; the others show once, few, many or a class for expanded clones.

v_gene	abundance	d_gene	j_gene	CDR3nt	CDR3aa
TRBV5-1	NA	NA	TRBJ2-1	TGCGCCAGCAGCTTGGCTTTAGGGGGTGAGCAGTTCTTC	CASSLALGGEQFF
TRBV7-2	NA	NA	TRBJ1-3	TGTGCCAGCAGCTTAGCGCACACAGGGAGCTCTGGAAACACCATATATTTT	CASSLAHTGSSGNTIYF
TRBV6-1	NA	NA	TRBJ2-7	TGTGCCAGCAGTGAAAGGGTCGAGCAGTACTTC	CASSERVEQYF
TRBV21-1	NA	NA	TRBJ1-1	TGTGCCAGCAGCAAAGCGCTATCTAGGGGTTGGGGCACTGAAGCTTTCTTT	CASSKALSRGWGTEAFF
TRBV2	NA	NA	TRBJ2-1	TGTGCCAGCAGGACACCTCGGGACCGCTTTTCCCACTCCTACAATGAGCAGTTCTTC	CASRTPRDRFSHSYNEQFF
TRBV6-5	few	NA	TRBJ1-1	TGTGCCAGCAGTTCCCAACATGGAGGCCAAGCTTTCTTT	CASSSQHGGQAFF
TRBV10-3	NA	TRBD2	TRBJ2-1	TGTGCCATCAGTGAGGCGGGACTAGTGGGCAATGAGCAGTTCTTC	CAISEAGLVGNEQFF
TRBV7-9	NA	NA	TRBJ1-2	TGTGCCAGCAGCTTAGCCGGCAGGGAGGGTGGCTACACCTTC	CASSLAGREGGYTF
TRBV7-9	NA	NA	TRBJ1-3	TGTGCCAGCAGCTTAGCTTCCGGGGGAGCAAACACCATATATTTT	CASSLASGGANTIYF
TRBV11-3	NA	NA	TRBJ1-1	TGTGCCAGCAGCTTATCTGGGAACACTGAAGCTTTCTTT	CASSLSGNTEAFF
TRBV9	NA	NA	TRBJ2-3	TGTGCCAGCAGCCATTCTCGCCGGGGTACAGATACGCAGTATTTT	CASSHSRRGTDTQYF
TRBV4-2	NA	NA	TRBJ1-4	TGTGCCAGCAGCCCCACCCGGGGGGGGACTTATAATGAAAAACTGTTTTTT	CASSPTRGGTYNEKLFF
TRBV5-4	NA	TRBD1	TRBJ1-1	TGTGCCAGCAGCTTGGCCTTGGACAGGGAGAACACTGAAGCTTTCTTT	CASSLALDRENTEAFF
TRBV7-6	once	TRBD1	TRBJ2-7	TGTGCCAGCAGCTTATCTTCGGGACAGTTAAACGAGCAGTACTTC	CASSLSSGQLNEQYF
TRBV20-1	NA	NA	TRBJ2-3	TGCAGTGCGCCCATAGTGGATACGCAGTATTTT	CSAPIVDTQYF
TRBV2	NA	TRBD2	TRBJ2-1	TGTGCCAGCAGTGGACTAGCGGGGGTAGCTATTGAGCAGTTCTTC	CASSGLAGVAIEQFF
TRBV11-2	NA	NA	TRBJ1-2	TGTGCCAGCAGCTCCCAGGACGCGCTGGGGGGCTACACCTTC	CASSSQDALGGYTF
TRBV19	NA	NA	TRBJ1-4	TGTGCCAGTAGTATTGGCCTACCATCGTATGAAAAACTGTTTTTT	CASSIGLPSYEKLFF
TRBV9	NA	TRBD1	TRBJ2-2	TGTGCCAGCAGCGTGCACGGGACAGGGATGGAGCTGTTTTTT	CASSVHGTGMELFF
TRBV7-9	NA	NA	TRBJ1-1	TGTGCCAGCAGCTTGGGGGAGACTGAAGCTTTCTTT	CASSLGETEAFF
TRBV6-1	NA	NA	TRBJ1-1	TGTGCCAGCAGTGAAAGGCCTCGACTTTTCACCAGAGCTTTCTTT	CASSERPRLFTRAFF
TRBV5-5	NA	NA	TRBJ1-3	TGTGCCAGCAGCTTGGAAAGGGGCTTAAACACCATATATTTT	CASSLERGLNTIYF
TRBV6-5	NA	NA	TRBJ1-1	TGTGCCAGCAGTTACTCCCCGGGAAGGCAGCAAGCTTTCTTT	CASSYSPGRQQAFF
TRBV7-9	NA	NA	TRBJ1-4	TGTGCCAGCAGCCAAAGAACACCCACAGGGTACGGTGAAAAACTGTTTTTT	CASSQRTPTGYGEKLFF
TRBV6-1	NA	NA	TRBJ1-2	TGTGCCAGCAGGGGGGGGCCAGGGCCCTTCTATGGCTACACCTTC	CASRGGPGPFYGYTF
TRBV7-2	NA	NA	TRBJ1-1	TGTGCCAGCAGCTTAAGAGGGGTGGGTACTGAAGCTTTCTTT	CASSLRGVGTEAFF
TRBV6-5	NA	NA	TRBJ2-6	TGTGCCAGCACCCCGGCGGCTGGGGCCAACGTCCTGACTTTC	CASTPAAGANVLTF
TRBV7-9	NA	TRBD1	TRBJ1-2	TGTGCCAGCAGCTCCGGACAGGGAGCATGGTATGGCTACACCTTC	CASSSGQGAWYGYTF
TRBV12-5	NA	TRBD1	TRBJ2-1	TGTGCTAGTGGTTTGGCCAAAGGGGACAGGGGTAGTTTCAATGAGCAGTTCTTC	CASGLAKGDRGSFNEQFF
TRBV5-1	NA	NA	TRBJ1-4	TGCGCCAGCAGCTTGGCCCTGGGGGAGGGTGAAAAACTGTTTTTT	CASSLALGEGEKLFF
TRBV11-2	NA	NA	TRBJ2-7	TGTGCCAGCAGCTTAGTACCAGGGTCCTCCTACGAGCAGTACTTC	CASSLVPGSSYEQYF
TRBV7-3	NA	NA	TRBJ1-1	TGTGCCAGCAGCTTACAGGGAAACACTGAAGCTTTCTTT	CASSLQGNTEAFF
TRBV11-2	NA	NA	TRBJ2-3	TGTGCCAGCAGCTCCCCCAAGCTTGCAGATACGCAGTATTTT	CASSSPKLADTQYF
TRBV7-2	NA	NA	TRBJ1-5	TGTGCCAGCAGCTTATCCAGGGGTAGCAATCAGCCCCAGCATTTT	CASSLSRGSNQPQHF
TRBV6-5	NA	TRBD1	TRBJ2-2	TGTGCCAGCACAAGACAGGGGTGGATCGGGGAGCTGTTTTTT	CASTRQGWIGELFF
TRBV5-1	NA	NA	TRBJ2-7	TGCGCCAGCAGCTTGGAAGGGACGTACTCCTACGAGCAGTACTTC	CASSLEGTYSYEQYF
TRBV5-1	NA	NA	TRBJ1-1	TGCGCCAGCAGCTTGGAACCGGGACTGAACACTGAAGCTTTCTTT	CASSLEPGLNTEAFF
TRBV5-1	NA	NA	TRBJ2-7	TGCGCCAGCAGCTTGATGGGGGGTGCCTACGAGCAGTACTTC	CASSLMGGAYEQYF
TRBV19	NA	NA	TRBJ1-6	TGTGCCAGTACAATCGGGGTCCTAAATTCACCCCTCCACTTT	CASTIGVLNSPLHF
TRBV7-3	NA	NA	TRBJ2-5	TGTGCCAGCAGCACTCTTCCCGGGGCCCTCGAGACCCAGTACTTC	CASSTLPGALETQYF
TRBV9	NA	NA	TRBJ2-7	TGTGCCAGCAGCCCCTGGCAGGACGTTACCTACGAGCAGTACTTC	CASSPWQDVTYEQYF
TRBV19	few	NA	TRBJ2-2	TGTGCCAGTAGTCTACAGTCGGGCGGGGAGCTGTTTTTT	CASSLQSGGELFF
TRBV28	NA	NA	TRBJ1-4	TGTGCCAGCAGTTTGGGAGGGGCGCGTGAAAAACTGTTTTTT	CASSLGGAREKLFF
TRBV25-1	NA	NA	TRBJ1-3	TGTGCCAGCAGTGGCCCCTTGGGCCTCTCTGGAAACACCATATATTTT	CASSGPLGLSGNTIYF
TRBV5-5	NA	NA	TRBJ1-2	TGTGCCAGCAGCCTCAGGGGATTGGCTAACTATGGCTACACCTTC	CASSLRGLANYGYTF
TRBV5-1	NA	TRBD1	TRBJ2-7	TGCGCCAGTCAGCTATATACAGGGGGAAGTGCCTACGAGCAGTACTTC	CASQLYTGGSAYEQYF
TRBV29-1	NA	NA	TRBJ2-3	TGCAGCGTCCTAGAGGTTGCTAGCACAGATACGCAGTATTTT	CSVLEVASTDTQYF
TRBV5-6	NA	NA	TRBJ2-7	TGTGCCAGCAGCTTGAAGGGTTCAGGCTGGGCCTACGAGCAGTACTTC	CASSLKGSGWAYEQYF
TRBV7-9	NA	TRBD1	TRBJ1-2	TGTGCCAGCAGCTTAGCAGGGGGCGACTATGGCTACACCTTC	CASSLAGGDYGYTF
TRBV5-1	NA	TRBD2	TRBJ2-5	TGCGCCAGCAGCTCGACTAGCGGGGGCGAGACCCAGTACTTC	CASSSTSGGETQYF
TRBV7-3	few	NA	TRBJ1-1	TGTGCCAGCAGCCAACAGAGCATGAACACTGAAGCTTTCTTT	CASSQQSMNTEAFF
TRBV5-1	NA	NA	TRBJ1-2	TGCGCCAGCAGCTTGTGGGGGGAAGGTGGCTACACCTTC	CASSLWGEGGYTF
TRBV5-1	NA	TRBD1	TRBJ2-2	TGCGCCAGCAGCTTGTACTCGGGACAGGGGGGCACCGGGGAGCTGTTTTTT	CASSLYSGQGGTGELFF